The present T cell receptor beta chain was sequenced within a study of blood T cell repertoires in COVID-19. In the study overall: PBMCs, B-cell-depleted T cells, or T cells were the source of the cDNA or gDNA that made up the material.

This clone appeared a single time. Method: immunoSEQ multiplex PCR; TCRdb's copy keeps in-frame clones and lacks some. The table lists about 40,000 clones, 70% to 90% of them singletons. Germline CDR1 and CDR2: LNHDA and SQIVND (reference sequence). J lost 2 bases, V lost 6 bases, and 6 bases had no gene match. There are 14 residues in the CDR3. The gene calls are TRBV19 and TRBJ2-7; 8 bases line up with TRBD2. This clonotype originated in a human donor in a cohort sampled during active COVID-19. Sequencing was performed on peripheral blood. This CDR3 reads CASSPGLDTYEQYF. CDR3 nucleotides: TGTGCCAGTAGCCCGGGACTAGATACCTACGAGCAGTACTTC.